The 20 T cell receptor beta chains below all came from one sample that was sequenced in a study of T cell changes during pregnancy in multiple sclerosis. Profiled with immunoSEQ multiplex PCR; TCRdb holds only in-frame clones, not every one. The sample carries tens of thousands of clones, 85% to 95% recorded once. Sequences were derived from peripheral blood, sampled in the first trimester of pregnancy. Receptors were obtained from a female donor with multiple sclerosis, enrolled in a pregnancy study.

Points on this clone: An end of the junction does not agree with germline; a read error may underlie this. The chain has TRBV6-5 and TRBJ1-2, with a possible D match to TRBD1 (5 bases). Per the germline V gene, CDR1 is MNHEY and CDR2 is SVGAGI. CDR3 length: 14 residues. The DNA for the CDR3 is TGTGCCAGCAGCCCACGCGGGGCCGACTATGGCCACACCTTC. It translates to CASSPRGADYGHTF.

J is TRBJ2-3 and V is TRBV5-1; 7 bases agree with TRBD2. V was clipped by 4 bases and J by 2 bases; unmatched bases: 4. The CDR3 contains 14 residues. Germline V CDR1 and CDR2: SGHRS, YFSETQ. In DNA form, the CDR3 reads TGCGCCAGCAGCCAGCGGGACTACACAGATACGCAGTATTTT. Translation gives CASSQRDYTDTQYF.

This sequence joins TRBV6-1 and TRBJ1-5; D remains ambiguous. Trimming cost V 2 bases and J 5 bases, with 7 bases left between them. The CDR3 runs 13 residues. Germline values: CDR1 MNHNS, CDR2 SASEGT. The CDR3 sequence is CASSENSYQPQHF. The CDR3 DNA is TGTGCCAGCAGTGAAAACAGTTATCAGCCCCAGCATTTT.

The CDR3 nucleotides read TGTGCCAGCAGCTTAGAAGTTCGTTATTTACAGGGTGAGGGAACGCAGTATTTT. This gives the protein CASSLEVRYLQGEGTQYF. The rearrangement links TRBV7-9 to TRBJ2-3; weak D call: TRBD1 (6 bases). Per germline, CDR1 SEHNR and CDR2 FQNEAQ (reference sequence). V dropped 1 base and J dropped 9 bases, with 26 bases sitting between them. This CDR3 has 18 residues.

The rearrangement joins TRBV28 to TRBJ2-3; the D gene is possibly TRBD2 (5 bases). Deletions cut 5 bases from V and 0 bases from J, with 12 bases between. The CDR3 contains 15 residues. Germline CDR1 reads MDHEN; CDR2 reads SYDVKM. CDR3 nucleotides: TGTGCCAGCAGTCGGACTTTACCTAGCACAGATACGCAGTATTTT. It specifies CASSRTLPSTDTQYF.

The chain carries TRBV7-9 and TRBJ2-1, with TRBD2 identical over 15 bases. The CDR3 totals 16 residues. CDR1 SEHNR and CDR2 FQNEAQ come from the germline V gene (reference sequence). The J segment lost 7 bases and the V segment lost 4 bases, leaving 5 bases of the junction unmatched. The CDR3 is CASSSGLAGGRNEQFF. The CDR3 coding sequence is TGTGCCAGCAGCTCGGGACTAGCGGGGGGCCGTAATGAGCAGTTCTTC.

The chain uses TRBV10-3 and TRBJ2-7, with D possibly TRBD1 on 5 matching bases. Deletions cut 6 bases from V and 2 bases from J, with 8 bases between. The CDR3 length is 12 residues. The V gene's germline CDR1 is ENHRY and CDR2 SYGVKD. The CDR3 sequence: CAIRTATYEQYF. DNA of the CDR3: TGTGCCATCAGGACAGCAACCTACGAGCAGTACTTC.

This clone was recorded once. The chain links TRBV5-4 to TRBJ1-1; D not resolved. V was trimmed by 4 bases and J by 1 base, leaving 5 bases between them. This CDR3 region has 12 residues. Germline lookup yields CDR1 SGHNT and CDR2 YYREEE (reference sequence). The CDR3 region has the DNA TGTGCCAGCAGCGCAGGGAACACTGAAGCTTTCTTT. Residues: CASSAGNTEAFF.

V usage is TRBV27 and J usage is TRBJ2-1; 7 bases are shared with TRBD2. CDR3 length: 15 residues. From germline, CDR1 is MNHEY and CDR2 SMNVEV (reference sequence). With V trimmed by 3 bases and J by 4 bases, 6 bases remained unmatched. CDR3 region: CASSLNGGMYNEQFF. CDR3 nucleotides: TGTGCCAGCAGTTTGAACGGGGGGATGTACAATGAGCAGTTCTTC.

Concerning this clone: At one end, the junction sequence differs from germline, possibly due to a read error. This chain's CDR3 is CASSQAPGAGTGF. DNA for the CDR3: TGCGCCAGCAGCCAAGCCCCCGGGGCCGGGACAGGCTTT. The V and J genes are TRBV4-1 and TRBJ1-1; 8 bases align to TRBD1. Germline loops: CDR1 MGHRA, CDR2 YSYEKL. The CDR3 is made up of 13 amino acids.

The DNA of the CDR3 is TGTGCCAGCAGTTACAACAGGGGCAGGGAGCAGTACTTC. Its protein product is CASSYNRGREQYF. V gene TRBV27 combines with J gene TRBJ2-7; 7 bases align to TRBD1. V was clipped by 4 bases and J by 7 bases; unmatched bases: 7. The CDR3 is made up of 13 amino acids. Germline values: CDR1 MNHEY, CDR2 SMNVEV (reference sequence).

The chain has TRBV11-2 and TRBJ2-5; 9 bases line up with TRBD1. Germline trimming cut 5 bases from V and 5 bases from J; bases unmatched to any gene: 6. The CDR3 extends over 14 amino acids. Germline loops: CDR1 SGHAT, CDR2 FQNNGV. CDR3 sequence reads: CASSTRDREETQYF. The CDR3 DNA reads TGTGCCAGCAGCACCCGGGACAGGGAGGAGACCCAGTACTTC.

The chain joins TRBV19 to TRBJ1-1; TRBD1 aligns across 12 bases. The J segment lost 4 bases and the V segment lost 4 bases, leaving 7 bases of the junction unmatched. This CDR3 comprises 16 residues. Germline V lookup: CDR1 LNHDA, CDR2 SQIVND (reference sequence). As DNA, the CDR3 is TGTGCCAGTAGTAGGGACAGGGGGCTGATAAGCACTGAAGCTTTCTTT. Translation gives CASSRDRGLISTEAFF.

The rearrangement joins TRBV9 to TRBJ1-6; D gene uncertain. The CDR3 extends over 13 amino acids. CDR1 is SGDLS, CDR2 YYNGEE, per germline. Trimming took off 6 bases at V and 4 bases at J, with 8 bases between the two ends. The CDR3, as DNA: TGTGCCAGCAACATTGATTATAATTCACCCCTCCACTTT. It translates to CASNIDYNSPLHF.

The chain has TRBV6-5 and TRBJ2-5, with D possibly being TRBD1 (6 bases). V lost 7 bases, J lost 5 bases, and 11 bases lay in between. The length of the CDR3 is 12 residues. Germline CDR1 reads MNHEY; CDR2 reads SVGAGI. The CDR3 DNA reads as TGTGCCAGCACCTCTAGGGGGGAGACCCAGTACTTC. It codes for CASTSRGETQYF.

V gene TRBV7-2 combines with J gene TRBJ1-6; D call uncertain. Per the germline V gene, CDR1 is SGHTA and CDR2 is FQGNSA. V gave up 11 bases and J gave up 7 bases, with 18 bases separating them. The CDR3 has 14 residues. The CDR3, as DNA: TGTGCCTCTAGTCACGCCTCAACCAATTCACCCCTCCACTTT. Translation: CASSHASTNSPLHF. Based on the CDR3 plus reference TRBV7-2 and TRBJ1-6, the full variable domain is GAGVSQSPSNKVTEKGKDVELRCDPISGHTALYWYRQSLGQGLEFLIYFQGNSAPDKSGLPSDRFSAERTGGSVSTLTIQRTQQEDSAVYLCASSHASTNSPLHFGNGTRLTVT.

V is TRBV6-5 and J is TRBJ2-2, with a possible D match to TRBD2 (6 bases). CDR3 size: 13 residues. V was pared by 4 bases and J by 5 bases, with 8 bases between. Germline CDR1 reads MNHEY; CDR2 reads SVGAGI. The CDR3 DNA sequence: TGTGCCAGCAGTTGGGACTCTACCGGGGAGCTGTTTTTT. Translated, it gives CASSWDSTGELFF.

The CDR3 coding sequence is TGCGCCAGCAGCCCGACTAGCGGGAGGTCCTACGAGCAGTACTTC. Protein sequence: CASSPTSGRSYEQYF. The V and J genes are TRBV5-1 and TRBJ2-7; 13 nucleotides match TRBD2. The V segment lost 4 bases and the J segment 1 base; nucleotides outside the gene matches: 2. CDR1 is SGHRS, CDR2 YFSETQ, per germline. The CDR3 extends over 15 amino acids.

V usage is TRBV28 and J usage is TRBJ1-4; D is perhaps TRBD1 (5 bases). V was trimmed by 7 bases and J by 4 bases, leaving 10 bases between them. CDR3 length: 13 residues. CDR1 MDHEN and CDR2 SYDVKM come from the germline V gene. In DNA, the CDR3 is TGTGCCAGCAAAGACAGTTATAATGAAAAACTGTTTTTT. Protein: CASKDSYNEKLFF. The variable domain in full, completed from reference TRBV28 and TRBJ1-4, reads DVKVTQSSRYLVKRTGEKVFLECVQDMDHENMFWYRQDPGLGLRLIYFSYDVKMKEKGDIPEGYSVSREKKERFSLILESASTNQTSMYLCASKDSYNEKLFFGSGTQLSVL.

The rearrangement links TRBV5-5 to TRBJ1-5, with D tentatively TRBD1 (5 bases). The CDR3 is made up of 14 amino acids. Trimming left V 0 bases short and J 7 bases short, with 11 bases between. CDR1 is SGHKS and CDR2 is YYEKEE in the germline V gene (reference sequence). In DNA, the CDR3 is TGTGCCAGCAGCTTGGAGGCAGGGTTGCAGCCCCAGCATTTT. It specifies CASSLEAGLQPQHF.